What follows describes a single TCR beta chain. Its matching antigen is unknown. Primers included in the PCR were 60 Vbeta and 13 Jbeta primers. The data were produced by immunoSEQ multiplex PCR, yet TCRdb's version contains in-frame clones alone and is incomplete. This table holds roughly 140,000 clones, 70% to 85% found once. Trimming removed 2 bases at V and 0 bases at J, with 10 bases between. This CDR3 is built from 15 residues. Looked up from germline, CDR1 is MNHEY and CDR2 is SVGAGI. This sample was included in a study of cytomegalovirus exposure and HLA in healthy donors. General observations from the study: An analysis was carried out later, and it reportedly showed fewer N-insertions in an Asian-associated ancestry cluster than the approximately 660-donor mean.

Every donor was a healthy person donating bone marrow. The material sequenced was PBMCs. This clonotype originated in a woman in her fifties or sixties in good health and CMV-seropositive. The chain is built from TRBV6-5 and TRBJ1-1; weak D call: TRBD1 (6 bases). CDR3 nucleotides: TGTGCCAGCAGTTACGTCGGGACACTGAACACTGAAGCTTTCTTT. It encodes CASSYVGTLNTEAFF.